The present T cell receptor beta chain was sequenced within a study of cytomegalovirus exposure and HLA in healthy donors. Study results and limitations: Highly shared variants forming one cluster were likely a sequencing artifact.

Remarks on this clone: The target antigen is unknown.

The V gene's germline CDR1 is SQVTM and CDR2 ANQGSEA. Trimming stripped 2 bases from V and 1 base from J, with 14 bases between. The length of the CDR3 is 15 residues. Both 60 Vbeta primers and 13 Jbeta primers went into the PCR. Per the original methods: Tens of millions of unique TCR beta chains, some 9.9 million of them shared, were counted by a later analysis. Using immunoSEQ multiplex PCR, the repertoire was profiled, and TCRdb retains in-frame clones only, with some absent. Clone size and V and J calls were adopted from that table, with D and trimming inferred from the DNA. The data show 150,000 to 200,000 clones, 80% to 85% seen once.

The sample comprised PBMCs. The receptor was derived from a boy aged 5-17 years in good health and CMV-seronegative. The J gene is TRBJ1-2, the V gene TRBV29-1; TRBD1 is a possible D gene (6 bases). CDR3 sequence (DNA): TGCAGCGTTGAACAGGGGCTACTTAATAACTATGGCTACACCTTC. Its translation is CSVEQGLLNNYGYTF.